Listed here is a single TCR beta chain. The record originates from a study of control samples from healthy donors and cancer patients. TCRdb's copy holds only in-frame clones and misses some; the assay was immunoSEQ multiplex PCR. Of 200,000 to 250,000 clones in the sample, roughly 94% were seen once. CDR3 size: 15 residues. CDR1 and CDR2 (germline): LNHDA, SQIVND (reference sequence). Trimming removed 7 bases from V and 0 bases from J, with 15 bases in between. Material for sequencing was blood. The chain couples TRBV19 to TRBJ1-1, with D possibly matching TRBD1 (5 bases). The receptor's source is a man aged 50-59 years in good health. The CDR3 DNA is TGTGCCAGTACCACCCCCGGGGGGATGAACACTGAAGCTTTCTTT. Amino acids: CASTTPGGMNTEAFF.